Given below is one T cell receptor beta chain in context. This entry is derived from a study of blood T cell repertoires in COVID-19. Study-wide context: T cells, B-cell-depleted T cells, or PBMCs provided the cDNA or gDNA that served as material.

The V gene end was trimmed by 2 bases and the J gene end by 10 bases; junction bases not matched to a gene: 8. CDR1 LGHDT and CDR2 YNNKEL come from the germline V gene (reference sequence). This CDR3 has 14 amino acids. How the authors handled the data: Estimation of nucleated cell counts was performed using reference gene primer amplification. Produced via immunoSEQ multiplex PCR; TCRdb's table is partial and in-frame only. V, J and clone size reflect that table, while D and trimming were determined from the DNA. The sample includes about 320,000 clones, 65% to 90% seen only once; the top ten take just over 7%.

The source of this sequence is a human donor in a cohort sampled during active COVID-19. Sequencing was carried out using peripheral blood. This sequence joins TRBV3-1 (or the pseudogene TRBV3-2) and TRBJ2-1, with 7 bases that match TRBD2. The CDR3 nucleotides are TGTGCCAGCAGCCAATTTGGGACTACCAACGAGCAGTTCTTC. Translated: CASSQFGTTNEQFF.